What follows are 4 T cell receptor beta chains derived from one specimen sequenced in a study of T cell changes during pregnancy in multiple sclerosis. Using immunoSEQ multiplex PCR, the repertoire was profiled, and TCRdb retains in-frame clones only, with some absent. In the table there are about 84,000 clones, about 94% of which are singletons. This sample comprised peripheral blood, obtained in the third trimester of pregnancy. Source of these receptors: a female donor with multiple sclerosis, enrolled in a pregnancy study.

CDR3 nucleotide sequence: TGTGCCAGCAGCCAAGGGTCTAGGACTAGGAACAACAATGAGCAGTTCTTC. This translates into CASSQGSRTRNNNEQFF. The V gene is TRBV4-2, the J gene TRBJ2-1; 7 nucleotides agree with TRBD2. Trimming at V came to 1 base and at J to 5 bases, leaving 11 bases not matched to a gene. The V gene's germline CDR1 is LGHNA and CDR2 YNFKEQ. The CDR3 is 17 amino acids.

This clone was seen only once. The chain couples TRBV7-2 to TRBJ1-1; 9 bases are a match to TRBD1. Per the germline V gene, CDR1 is SGHTA and CDR2 is FQGNSA. With V trimmed by 5 bases and J by 4 bases, 5 bases remained unmatched. The CDR3 runs 14 residues. Here the CDR3 reads CASSNRGPSTEAFF. CDR3 nucleotide sequence: TGTGCCAGCAGCAACAGGGGGCCGAGCACTGAAGCTTTCTTT.

This rearrangement joins TRBV7-8 to TRBJ2-1, with TRBD2 matching 12 bases. CDR1 and CDR2 (germline): SGHVS, FQNEAQ. J lost 6 bases, V lost 2 bases, and 17 bases had no gene match. The CDR3 contains 20 residues. The CDR3 DNA reads as TGTGCCAGCAGCTTACTTCGGCTAGCGGGGGGGCGAGAGGATCTCAATGAGCAGTTCTTC. As protein: CASSLLRLAGGREDLNEQFF.

V usage is TRBV15 and J usage is TRBJ2-3; perhaps TRBD1 as D (6 bases). From germline, CDR1 is LNHNV and CDR2 YYDKDF (reference sequence). The CDR3 spans 13 residues. V dropped 7 bases and J dropped 1 base, with 9 bases sitting between them. CDR3 region: CATTGQRTDTQYF. The CDR3 nucleotides read TGTGCCACCACTGGACAGCGCACAGATACGCAGTATTTT.